This T cell receptor (beta chain) emerged from a study of regulatory T cells in long-lasting Graves disease. Many counts were recorded for this clonotype. Its target is unknown. Regarding the study as a whole: Persistent cases favored TRBV28, TRBJ1-2 and TRBJ2-5.

The CDR3 has 14 residues. Germline assignment: CDR1 DFQATT and CDR2 SNEGSKA (reference sequence). With 2 bases removed from V and 1 base from J, the gap between germline ends came to 11 bases. This sample's time point: newly diagnosed GD, antithyroid drugs for less than 3 months. After RNA was extracted from PBMCs, the TCR library was made from it. Building of the TCR beta libraries involved iRepertoire HTBI primers and Arm-PCR of CDR3 regions. TCRdb re-analysed the multiplex PCR reads in MiXCR, keeping a single row per CDR3 protein. The sample holds about 560,000 distinct CDR3 sequences; roughly a sixth are singletons and the top ten take 12%. This sample also belongs to another study, concerning T cells in Graves' hyperthyroidism and ophthalmopathy. According to that study: Researchers ran a first-round RT-PCR on the TCR CDR3 using the HTBI primer set.

The origin of this receptor is a man in his late teens or twenties with Graves disease. The V call is TRBV20-1, the J call TRBJ1-1; possibly TRBD1 for D (5 bases). This specimen was peripheral blood mononuclear cells (PBMCs), taken at new diagnosis, from a patient treated with antithyroid drugs. The CDR3 sequence: CSARLGAANTEAFF. The CDR3, as DNA: TGCAGTGCTAGACTCGGGGCCGCGAACACTGAAGCTTTCTTT.